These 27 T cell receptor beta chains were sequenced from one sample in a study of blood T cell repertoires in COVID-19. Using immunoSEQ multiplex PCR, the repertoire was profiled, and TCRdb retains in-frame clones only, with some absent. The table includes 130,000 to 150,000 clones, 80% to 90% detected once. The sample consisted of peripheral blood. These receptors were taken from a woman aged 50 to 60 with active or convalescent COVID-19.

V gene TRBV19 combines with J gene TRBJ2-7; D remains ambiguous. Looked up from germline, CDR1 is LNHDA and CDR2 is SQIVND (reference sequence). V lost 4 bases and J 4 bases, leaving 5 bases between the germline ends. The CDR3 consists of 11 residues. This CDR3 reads CASSSRYEQYF. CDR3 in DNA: TGTGCCAGTAGTAGCAGATACGAGCAGTACTTC.

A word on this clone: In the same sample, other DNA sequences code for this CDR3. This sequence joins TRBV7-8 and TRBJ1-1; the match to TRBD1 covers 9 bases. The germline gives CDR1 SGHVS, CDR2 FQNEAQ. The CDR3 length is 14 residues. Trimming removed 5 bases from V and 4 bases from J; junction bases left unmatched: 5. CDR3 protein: CASSIGQGSTEAFF. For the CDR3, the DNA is TGTGCCAGCAGCATCGGACAGGGGTCCACTGAAGCTTTCTTT. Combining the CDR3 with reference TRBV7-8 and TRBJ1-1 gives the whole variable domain GAGVSQSPRYKVAKRGQDVALRCDPISGHVSLFWYQQALGQGPEFLTYFQNEAQLDKSGLPSDRFFAERPEGSVSTLKIQRTQQEDSAVYLCASSIGQGSTEAFFGQGTRLTVV.

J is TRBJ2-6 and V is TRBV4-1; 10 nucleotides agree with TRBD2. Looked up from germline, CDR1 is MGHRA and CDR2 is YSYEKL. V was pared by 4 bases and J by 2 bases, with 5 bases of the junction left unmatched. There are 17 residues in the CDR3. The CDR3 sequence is CASSPAGGPPGANVLTF. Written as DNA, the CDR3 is TGCGCCAGCAGCCCAGCGGGAGGGCCCCCTGGGGCCAACGTCCTGACTTTC.

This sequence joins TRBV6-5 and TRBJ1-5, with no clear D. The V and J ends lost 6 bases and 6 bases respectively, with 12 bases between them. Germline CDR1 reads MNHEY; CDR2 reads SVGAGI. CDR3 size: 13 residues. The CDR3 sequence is CASRRGLSQPQHF. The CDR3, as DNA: TGTGCCAGCAGAAGAGGGTTGAGTCAGCCCCAGCATTTT.

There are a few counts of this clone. The CDR3 is CSVEDSYGDRSNEKLFF. CDR3 nucleotides: TGCAGCGTTGAAGACTCCTACGGGGACAGGTCAAATGAAAAACTGTTTTTT. V and J are TRBV29-1 and TRBJ1-4; 8 positions match TRBD1. The V gene's germline CDR1 is SQVTM and CDR2 ANQGSEA. The CDR3 runs 17 residues. The V segment lost 0 bases and the J segment 5 bases; nucleotides outside the gene matches: 11.

The CDR3 here is CASSQERGVTGELFF. CDR3 DNA sequence: TGCGCCAGCAGCCAAGAGAGAGGAGTTACCGGGGAGCTGTTTTTT. This chain connects TRBV4-1 to TRBJ2-2; D is unresolved. V was clipped by 0 bases and J by 5 bases, with 10 bases between them. This CDR3 spans 15 amino acids. Per the germline V gene, CDR1 is MGHRA and CDR2 is YSYEKL.

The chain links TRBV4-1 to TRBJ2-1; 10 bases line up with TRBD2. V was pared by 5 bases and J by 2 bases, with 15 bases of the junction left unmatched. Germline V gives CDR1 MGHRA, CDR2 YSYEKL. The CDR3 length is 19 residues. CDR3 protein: CASSWASGGRRGAYNEQFF. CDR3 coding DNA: TGCGCCAGCAGCTGGGCTAGCGGGGGCCGACGGGGGGCCTACAATGAGCAGTTCTTC.

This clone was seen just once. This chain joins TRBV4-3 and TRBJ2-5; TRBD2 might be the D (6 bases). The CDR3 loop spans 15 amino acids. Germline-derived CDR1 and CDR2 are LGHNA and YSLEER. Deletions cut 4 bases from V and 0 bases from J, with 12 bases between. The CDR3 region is CASSLNWGDQETQYF. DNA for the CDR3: TGCGCCAGCAGCCTAAACTGGGGGGACCAAGAGACCCAGTACTTC.

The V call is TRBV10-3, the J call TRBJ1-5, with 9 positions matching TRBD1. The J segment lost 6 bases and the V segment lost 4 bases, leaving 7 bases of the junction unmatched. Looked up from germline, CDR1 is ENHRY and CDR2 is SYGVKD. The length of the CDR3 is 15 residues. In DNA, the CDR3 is TGTGCCATCAGTGGTCCCGGACAGGGGATTCAGCCCCAGCATTTT. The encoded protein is CAISGPGQGIQPQHF.

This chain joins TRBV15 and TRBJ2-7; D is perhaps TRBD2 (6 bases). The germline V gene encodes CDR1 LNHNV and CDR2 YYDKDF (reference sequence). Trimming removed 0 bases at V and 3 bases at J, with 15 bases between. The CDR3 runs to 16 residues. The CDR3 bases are TGTGCCACCAGCAGAGACCGACGGGGGTCTATCTACGAGCAGTACTTC. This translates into CATSRDRRGSIYEQYF.

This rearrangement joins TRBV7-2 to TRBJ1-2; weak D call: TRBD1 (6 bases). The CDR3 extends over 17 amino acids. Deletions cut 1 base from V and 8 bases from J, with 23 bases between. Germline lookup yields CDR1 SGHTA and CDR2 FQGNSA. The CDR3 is CASSLGGRTDIGEGYTF. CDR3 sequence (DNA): TGTGCCAGCAGCTTAGGGGGGCGGACAGACATCGGTGAGGGCTACACCTTC.

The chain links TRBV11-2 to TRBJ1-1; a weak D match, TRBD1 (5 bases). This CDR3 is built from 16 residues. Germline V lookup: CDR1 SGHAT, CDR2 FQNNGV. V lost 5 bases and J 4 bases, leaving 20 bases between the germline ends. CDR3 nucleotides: TGTGCCAGCAGCAACCGAAGGACAACCAAGGGCACTGAAGCTTTCTTT. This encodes CASSNRRTTKGTEAFF.

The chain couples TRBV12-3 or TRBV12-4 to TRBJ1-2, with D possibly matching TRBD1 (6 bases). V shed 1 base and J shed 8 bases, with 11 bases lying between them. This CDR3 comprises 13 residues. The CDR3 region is CASSLGGLGGYTF. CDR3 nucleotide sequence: TGTGCCAGCAGTTTAGGGGGGCTTGGCGGCTACACCTTC.

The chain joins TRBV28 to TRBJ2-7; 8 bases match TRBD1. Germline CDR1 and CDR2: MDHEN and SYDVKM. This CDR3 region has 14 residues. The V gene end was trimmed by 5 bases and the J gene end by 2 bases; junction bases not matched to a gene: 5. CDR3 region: CASSGQGLAYEQYF. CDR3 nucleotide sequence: TGTGCCAGCAGTGGACAGGGCTTAGCCTACGAGCAGTACTTC.

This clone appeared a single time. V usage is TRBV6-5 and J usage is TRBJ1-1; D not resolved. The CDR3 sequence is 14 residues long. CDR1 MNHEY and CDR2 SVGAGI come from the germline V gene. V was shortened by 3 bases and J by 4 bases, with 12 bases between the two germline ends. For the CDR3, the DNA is TGTGCCAGCAGTTATGAAGGAGCGGGCACTGAAGCTTTCTTT. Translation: CASSYEGAGTEAFF.

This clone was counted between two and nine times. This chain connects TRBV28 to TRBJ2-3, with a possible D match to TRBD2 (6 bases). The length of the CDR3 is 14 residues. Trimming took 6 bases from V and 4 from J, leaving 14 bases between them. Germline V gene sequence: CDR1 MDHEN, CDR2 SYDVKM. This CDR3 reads CASRMDGGSDTQYF. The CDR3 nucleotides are TGTGCCAGCAGAATGGACGGAGGGTCAGATACGCAGTATTTT.

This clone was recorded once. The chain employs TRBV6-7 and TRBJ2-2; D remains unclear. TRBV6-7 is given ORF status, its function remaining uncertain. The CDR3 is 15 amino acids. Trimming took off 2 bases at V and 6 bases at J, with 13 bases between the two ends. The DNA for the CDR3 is TGTGCCAGCAGTTACCCGCCGTACCAGGCCGGGGAGCTGTTTTTT. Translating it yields CASSYPPYQAGELFF.

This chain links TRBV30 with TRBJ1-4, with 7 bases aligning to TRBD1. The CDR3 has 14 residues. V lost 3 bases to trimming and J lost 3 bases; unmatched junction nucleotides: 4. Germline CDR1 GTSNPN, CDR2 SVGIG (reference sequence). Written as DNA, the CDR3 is TGTGCCTGGAGAACGGACAGGCCTAATGAAAAACTGTTTTTT. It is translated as CAWRTDRPNEKLFF.

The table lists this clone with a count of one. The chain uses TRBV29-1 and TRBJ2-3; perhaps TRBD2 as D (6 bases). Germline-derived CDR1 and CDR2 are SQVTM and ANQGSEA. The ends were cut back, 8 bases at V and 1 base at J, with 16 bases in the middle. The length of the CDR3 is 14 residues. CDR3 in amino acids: CSLTGTAGTDTQYF. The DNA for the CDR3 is TGCAGCTTAACCGGGACTGCAGGCACAGATACGCAGTATTTT.

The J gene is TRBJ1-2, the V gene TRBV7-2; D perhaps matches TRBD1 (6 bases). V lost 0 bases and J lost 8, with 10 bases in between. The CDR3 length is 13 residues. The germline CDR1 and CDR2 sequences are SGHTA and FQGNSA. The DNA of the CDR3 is TGTGCCAGCAGCTTAGCCCCCAGGGGAGGCTACACCTTC. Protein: CASSLAPRGGYTF. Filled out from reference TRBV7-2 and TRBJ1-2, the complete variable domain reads GAGVSQSPSNKVTEKGKDVELRCDPISGHTALYWYRQSLGQGLEFLIYFQGNSAPDKSGLPSDRFSAERTGGSVSTLTIQRTQQEDSAVYLCASSLAPRGGYTFGSGTRLTVV.

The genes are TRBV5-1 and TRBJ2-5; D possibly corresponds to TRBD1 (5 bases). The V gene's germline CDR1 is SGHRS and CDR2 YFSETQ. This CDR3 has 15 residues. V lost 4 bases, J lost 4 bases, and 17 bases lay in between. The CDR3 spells CASSPQGMPRETQYF. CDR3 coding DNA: TGCGCCAGCAGCCCGCAGGGTATGCCCCGAGAGACCCAGTACTTC. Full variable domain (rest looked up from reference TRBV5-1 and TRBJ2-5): KAGVTQTPRYLIKTRGQQVTLSCSPISGHRSVSWYQQTPGQGLQFLFEYFSETQRNKGNFPGRFSGRQFSNSRSEMNVSTLELGDSALYLCASSPQGMPRETQYFGPGTRLLVL.

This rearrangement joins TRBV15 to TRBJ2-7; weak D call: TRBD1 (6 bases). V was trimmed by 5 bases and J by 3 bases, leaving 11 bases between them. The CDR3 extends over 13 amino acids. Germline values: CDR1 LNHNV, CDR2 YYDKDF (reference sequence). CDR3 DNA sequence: TGTGCCACCAGCCGGGACACCTACTACGAGCAGTACTTC. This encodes CATSRDTYYEQYF.

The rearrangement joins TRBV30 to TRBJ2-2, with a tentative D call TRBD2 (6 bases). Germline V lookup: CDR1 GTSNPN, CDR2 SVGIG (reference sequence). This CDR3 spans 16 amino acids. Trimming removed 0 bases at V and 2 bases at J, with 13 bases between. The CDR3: CAWSVGTGLNTGELFF. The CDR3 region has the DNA TGTGCCTGGAGTGTAGGAACAGGACTAAACACCGGGGAGCTGTTTTTT. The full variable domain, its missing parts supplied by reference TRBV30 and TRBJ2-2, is SQTIHQWPATLVQPVGSPLSLECTVEGTSNPNLYWYRQAAGRGLQLLFYSVGIGQISSEVPQNLSASRPQDRQFILSSKKLLLSDSGFYLCAWSVGTGLNTGELFFGEGSRLTVL.

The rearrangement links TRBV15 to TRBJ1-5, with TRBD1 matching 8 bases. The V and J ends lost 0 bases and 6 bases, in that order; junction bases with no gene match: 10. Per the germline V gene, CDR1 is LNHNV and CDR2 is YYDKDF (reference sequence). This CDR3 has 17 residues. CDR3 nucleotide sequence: TGTGCCACCAGCAGAGATGAGGACAGGGTTTTGGGTCAGCCCCAGCATTTT. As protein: CATSRDEDRVLGQPQHF. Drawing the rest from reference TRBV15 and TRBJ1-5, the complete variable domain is DAMVIQNPRYQVTQFGKPVTLSCSQTLNHNVMYWYQQKSSQAPKLLFHYYDKDFNNEADTPDNFQSRRPNTSFCFLDIRSPGLGDTAMYLCATSRDEDRVLGQPQHFGDGTRLSIL.

The CDR3, as DNA: TGTGCCAGCAGGTCAGGGAACACTGAAGCTTTCTTT. Protein product: CASRSGNTEAFF. The rearrangement links TRBV7-9 to TRBJ1-1; D uncertain. The ends were cut back, 6 bases at V and 1 base at J, with 6 bases in the middle. There are 12 residues in the CDR3. Germline V gene lookup returns CDR1 SEHNR and CDR2 FQNEAQ (reference sequence).

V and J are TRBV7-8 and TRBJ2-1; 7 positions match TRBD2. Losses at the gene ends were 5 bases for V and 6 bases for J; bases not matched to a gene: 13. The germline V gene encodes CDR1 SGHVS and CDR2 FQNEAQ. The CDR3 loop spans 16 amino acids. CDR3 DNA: TGTGCCAGCAGCCAATTGCGGCGGGAGTGGGGCAATGAGCAGTTCTTC. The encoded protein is CASSQLRREWGNEQFF.

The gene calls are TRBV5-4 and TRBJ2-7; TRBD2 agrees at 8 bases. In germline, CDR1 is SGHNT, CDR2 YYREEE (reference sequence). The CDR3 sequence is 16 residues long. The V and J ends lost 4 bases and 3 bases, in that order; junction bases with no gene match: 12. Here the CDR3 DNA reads TGTGCCAGCAGCAGACCCGGGTCGGGGGGGGTCTACGAGCAGTACTTC. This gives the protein CASSRPGSGGVYEQYF. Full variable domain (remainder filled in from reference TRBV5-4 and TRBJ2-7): ETGVTQSPTHLIKTRGQQVTLRCSSQSGHNTVSWYQQALGQGPQFIFQYYREEENGRGNFPPRFSGLQFPNYSSELNVNALELDDSALYLCASSRPGSGGVYEQYFGPGTRLTVT.